The next 25 T cell receptor beta chains were all read from a single sample in a study of response to subunit inactivated influenza vaccine (dated by TCRdb to 2016 to 2018). Preparation of the library involved RT-PCR. This sample was sequenced with an Illumina HiSeq 2500. TCRdb took the public reads, trimmed them with fastp at Q25, ran MiXCR for clone calling and kept in-frame beta chains. Every distinct CDR3 protein forms one entry, paired with its most common genes and DNA. The sample contains about 540,000 distinct CDR3 sequences, under 30% of them found a single time. Around 2.8% of the sample is held by the ten biggest clonotypes. These data also featured in a second study, about T cells expressing NK-cell markers. As the second publication notes: TCR beta cDNA libraries were made by 5'RACE template switching that added a universal primer site and unique molecular identifiers.

The material sequenced was CD4+ T cells sorted from PBMCs, taken about 11 days after vaccination. The receptors originated from a man aged 45-65 years who received an inactivated influenza vaccine. Donor details come from another sample of the same person, matched by shared clones.

This clonotype has a count of ten or more. The rearrangement joins TRBV5-1 to TRBJ1-1; D remains unclear. V lost 1 base, J lost 0 bases, and 7 bases lay in between. The CDR3 covers 14 residues. Germline CDR1 reads SGHRS; CDR2 reads YFSETQ. CDR3 in amino acids: CASSLIGMNTEAFF. CDR3 nucleotide sequence: TGCGCCAGCAGCTTGATAGGGATGAACACTGAAGCTTTCTTT.

V is TRBV5-1 and J is TRBJ2-2, with D possibly being TRBD1 (6 bases). This CDR3 spans 14 amino acids. Trimming removed 5 bases from V and 4 bases from J, with 12 bases in between. Germline CDR1 SGHRS, CDR2 YFSETQ. CDR3 in DNA: TGCGCCAGCAGAGGACAGAAATCCACCGGGGAGCTGTTTTTT. It translates to CASRGQKSTGELFF.

The chain joins TRBV5-1 to TRBJ1-4; no definite D call. The CDR3 consists of 14 residues. CDR1 SGHRS and CDR2 YFSETQ come from the germline V gene. Trimming stripped 0 bases from V and 0 bases from J, with 3 bases between. CDR3 residues: CASSLEPTNEKLFF. CDR3 DNA sequence: TGCGCCAGCAGCTTGGAACCAACTAATGAAAAACTGTTTTTT.

The CDR3 here is CSAFRDRSTDTQYF. The DNA for the CDR3 is TGCAGTGCTTTTCGGGACAGGAGCACAGATACGCAGTATTTT. V gene TRBV20-1 combines with J gene TRBJ2-3, with 8 bases aligning to TRBD1. The germline CDR1 and CDR2 sequences are DFQATT and SNEGSKA (reference sequence). This CDR3 is 14 amino acids long. Germline trimming cut 5 bases from V and 0 bases from J; bases unmatched to any gene: 4.

This clonotype was counted between two and nine times. The gene calls are TRBV10-2 and TRBJ1-2, with 7 bases aligning to TRBD1. Per the germline V gene, CDR1 is WSHSY and CDR2 is SAAADI. Trimming took 1 base from V and 2 from J; bases not matched to a gene: 4. CDR3 size: 15 residues. In DNA form, the CDR3 reads TGCGCCAGCAGTGAGTTGACAGGGCCGAACTATGGCTACACCTTC. This codes for CASSELTGPNYGYTF.

This clonotype occurred a few times. V and J are TRBV12-3 or TRBV12-4 and TRBJ1-4, with D perhaps TRBD1 (5 bases). The V gene lost 5 bases and the J gene lost 5 bases, with 15 bases spanning the gap. The CDR3 runs to 15 residues. This chain's CDR3 is CASSPAGRINEKLFF. Written as DNA, the CDR3 is TGTGCCAGCAGTCCCGCGGGACGGATCAATGAAAAACTGTTTTTT.

The rearrangement joins TRBV5-1 to TRBJ1-6; the D is unclear. Germline values: CDR1 SGHRS, CDR2 YFSETQ. Trimming left V 1 base short and J 6 bases short, with 11 bases between. The CDR3 loop spans 15 amino acids. CDR3 DNA sequence: TGCGCCAGCAGCTTGATGGTAGGCTTTAATTCACCCCTCCACTTT. Protein: CASSLMVGFNSPLHF. Together with reference TRBV5-1 and TRBJ1-6, the CDR3 gives the full variable domain: KAGVTQTPRYLIKTRGQQVTLSCSPISGHRSVSWYQQTPGQGLQFLFEYFSETQRNKGNFPGRFSGRQFSNSRSEMNVSTLELGDSALYLCASSLMVGFNSPLHFGNGTRLTVT.

This clonotype was detected a few times. The chain joins TRBV9 to TRBJ2-1, with D hard to call. CDR1 is SGDLS, CDR2 YYNGEE, per germline. V lost 0 bases and J 7 bases, leaving 5 bases between the germline ends. The CDR3 consists of 12 residues. The CDR3 bases are TGTGCCAGCAGCGTAGGTATGAATGAGCAGTTCTTC. Protein product: CASSVGMNEQFF.

The J gene is TRBJ2-1, the V gene TRBV11-1; 7 positions match TRBD1. The length of the CDR3 is 19 residues. V dropped 5 bases and J dropped 9; count of bases not matched to a gene: 25. Per germline, CDR1 SGHAT and CDR2 FQDESV (reference sequence). CDR3 sequence (DNA): TGTGCCAGCAGCCCTCTCCAGCTACGACAGGGCCTGGTAGAGGGTGAGCAGTTCTTC. This codes for CASSPLQLRQGLVEGEQFF.

This clonotype has only a few counts. The chain uses TRBV27 and TRBJ2-1; TRBD2 aligns across 8 bases. V was clipped by 3 bases and J by 0 bases; unmatched bases: 4. Germline V gene lookup returns CDR1 MNHEY and CDR2 SMNVEV (reference sequence). This CDR3 has 16 amino acids. In DNA form, the CDR3 reads TGTGCCAGCAGTTTTAGCGGGGAGATCTCCTACAATGAGCAGTTCTTC. It codes for CASSFSGEISYNEQFF.

This sequence joins TRBV20-1 and TRBJ1-4; D is possibly TRBD1 (5 bases). Trimming left V 1 base short and J 4 bases short, with 10 bases between. The CDR3 consists of 14 residues. Germline values: CDR1 DFQATT, CDR2 SNEGSKA (reference sequence). The CDR3 region has the DNA TGCAGTGCTAGAGTCCCGGGACGTAATGAAAAACTGTTTTTT. This gives the protein CSARVPGRNEKLFF.

This clonotype has a handful of counts. The chain links TRBV28 to TRBJ1-1; D is unclear. CDR3 length equals 18 residues. Germline V gene sequence: CDR1 MDHEN, CDR2 SYDVKM. Trimming shortened V by 1 base and J by 0 bases, and 18 bases separated the two germline ends. CDR3: CASSLFGFRRLVNTEAFF. The CDR3 region has the DNA TGTGCCAGCAGTTTATTTGGGTTCCGTAGGCTCGTGAACACTGAAGCTTTCTTT.

A few counts support this clonotype. The chain combines TRBV7-9 with TRBJ2-1; 8 positions agree with TRBD1. The V gene's germline CDR1 is SEHNR and CDR2 FQNEAQ (reference sequence). V shed 0 bases and J 7 bases; nucleotides not matched to a gene: 5. The length of the CDR3 is 15 residues. The CDR3 DNA reads as TGTGCCAGCAGCTTAGCGATGGGACAGGTTAATGAGCAGTTCTTC. It specifies CASSLAMGQVNEQFF.

The rearrangement joins TRBV5-1 to TRBJ1-5; 8 bases are a match to TRBD1. This CDR3 comprises 15 residues. Per the germline V gene, CDR1 is SGHRS and CDR2 is YFSETQ. J gave up 4 bases and V 4 bases, and 7 bases lay outside the gene matches. The CDR3 bases are TGCGCCAGCAGCCTAGACAGGGGCCCTAATCAGCCCCAGCATTTT. It yields the protein CASSLDRGPNQPQHF.

The rearrangement uses TRBV20-1 and TRBJ2-1; the match to TRBD1 covers 10 bases. The germline V gene has CDR1 DFQATT and CDR2 SNEGSKA (reference sequence). The CDR3 sequence is 13 residues long. Losses at the gene ends were 7 bases for V and 2 bases for J; bases not matched to a gene: 2. The CDR3, as DNA: TGCAGTGTGACAGGGGGCCCCTACAATGAGCAGTTCTTC. As protein: CSVTGGPYNEQFF.

This clonotype has only a few counts. The chain carries TRBV7-8 and TRBJ2-2; TRBD2 matches 12 bases. V lost 2 bases, J lost 6 bases, and 10 bases stayed unmatched. Per germline, CDR1 SGHVS and CDR2 FQNEAQ. CDR3 size: 18 residues. CDR3 nucleotide sequence: TGTGCCAGCAGCTTAAAAGCTAGCGGGAGGGCCATCGCCGGGGAGCTGTTTTTT. Translated: CASSLKASGRAIAGELFF.

The V gene is TRBV7-8, the J gene TRBJ1-6, with 10 bases matching TRBD1. This CDR3 is built from 17 residues. From germline, CDR1 is SGHVS and CDR2 FQNEAQ. Trimming cost V 2 bases and J 8 bases; bases outside gene matches: 9. This chain's CDR3 is CASSLWSRDRGDSPLHF. For the CDR3, the DNA is TGTGCCAGCAGCTTATGGTCCCGGGACAGGGGTGATTCACCCCTCCACTTT.

In this sample, this clonotype turned up a few times. The chain recombines TRBV28 with TRBJ1-2; TRBD1 matches 7 bases. The CDR3 has 16 residues. The trim removed 6 bases at V and 4 bases at J, leaving 14 bases unmatched. Germline loops: CDR1 MDHEN, CDR2 SYDVKM. DNA for the CDR3: TGTGCCAGCAGCAGTTATGGGGGAGGGGGCTCCTATGGCTACACCTTC. Amino acids: CASSSYGGGGSYGYTF.

V and J are TRBV11-2 and TRBJ2-5; D remains unclear. V lost 5 bases to trimming and J lost 4 bases, with 20 bases between them. Per germline, CDR1 SGHAT and CDR2 FQNNGV. This CDR3 is 16 amino acids long. The DNA of the CDR3 is TGTGCCAGCAGCCCCGGAGACGGATTCCAGAGAGAGACCCAGTACTTC. This translates into CASSPGDGFQRETQYF.

In its sample, this clonotype was seen many times. This rearrangement joins TRBV19 to TRBJ1-5; 7 bases match TRBD1. This CDR3 contains 14 residues. The trim removed 7 bases at V and 6 bases at J, leaving 9 bases unmatched. Per germline, CDR1 LNHDA and CDR2 SQIVND (reference sequence). This chain's CDR3 is CASTQTGAFQPQHF. The DNA of the CDR3 is TGTGCCAGTACCCAAACAGGGGCCTTTCAGCCCCAGCATTTT.

In this sample, this clonotype turned up a few times. The V gene is TRBV20-1, the J gene TRBJ2-2, with 8 bases lining up with TRBD2. Germline loops: CDR1 DFQATT, CDR2 SNEGSKA (reference sequence). The J segment lost 2 bases and the V segment lost 5 bases, leaving 7 bases of the junction unmatched. The CDR3 has 15 residues. In nucleotides, the CDR3 is TGCAGTGCTGGTCTTACTAGCGGAAACACCGGGGAGCTGTTTTTT. It encodes CSAGLTSGNTGELFF.

V and J are TRBV7-2 and TRBJ2-1; 8 bases align to TRBD2. Per germline, CDR1 SGHTA and CDR2 FQGNSA. V shed 3 bases, J shed 6 bases, and the junction held 10 bases outside the gene matches. The CDR3 length is 16 residues. The CDR3 DNA is TGTGCCAGCAGCTTGGGACGGGGGGGCTCTCTCAATGAGCAGTTCTTC. Protein product: CASSLGRGGSLNEQFF.

The chain employs TRBV11-1 and TRBJ1-4; TRBD1 is a possible D gene (6 bases). The CDR3 contains 18 residues. Germline V lookup: CDR1 SGHAT, CDR2 FQDESV (reference sequence). V was clipped by 2 bases and J by 2 bases, with 18 bases between them. CDR3 amino acids: CASSLRMGGAATNEKLFF. DNA for the CDR3: TGTGCCAGCAGCTTAAGAATGGGGGGGGCCGCGACTAATGAAAAACTGTTTTTT.

The chain links TRBV5-1 to TRBJ2-4; 7 bases align to TRBD1. Germline V CDR1 and CDR2: SGHRS, YFSETQ. Losses at the gene ends were 4 bases for V and 0 bases for J; bases not matched to a gene: 10. CDR3 length equals 17 residues. The CDR3 DNA reads TGCGCCAGCAGCACCGGAGAGACAGGGATAGCCAAAAACATTCAGTACTTC. Translating it yields CASSTGETGIAKNIQYF.

This clonotype turned up a few times. The chain joins TRBV10-1 to TRBJ1-5; no clear D gene. CDR3 length equals 13 residues. The V and J ends lost 8 bases and 7 bases respectively, with 15 bases between them. Germline V gives CDR1 WNHNN, CDR2 SYGVQD (reference sequence). In nucleotides, the CDR3 is TGCGCCAGCTCCTCTCATGAAGGGCAGCCCCAGCATTTT. Translation: CASSSHEGQPQHF.